Each of the 28 T cell receptor beta chains below was sequenced from the same sample in a study of blood T cell repertoires in COVID-19. TCRdb keeps only in-frame clones here, not all; method: immunoSEQ multiplex PCR. The table shows 200,000 to 250,000 clones, with 75% to 90% occurring only once. Sequencing was carried out using peripheral blood. The receptors here all came from a woman in her thirties or forties with acute or convalescent COVID-19.

This chain joins TRBV15 and TRBJ2-7; 8 nucleotides agree with TRBD1. The CDR3 is 14 residues long. The V segment lost 3 bases and the J segment 1 base; nucleotides outside the gene matches: 2. Germline values: CDR1 LNHNV, CDR2 YYDKDF (reference sequence). The CDR3 sequence is CATSRDRASYEQYV. In DNA form, the CDR3 reads TGTGCCACCAGCAGGGACAGGGCTTCCTACGAGCAGTACGTC.

This chain connects TRBV24-1 to TRBJ1-2; TRBD1 might be the D (5 bases). Trimming stripped 2 bases from V and 8 bases from J, with 8 bases between. This CDR3 is 12 amino acids long. Germline CDR1 and CDR2: KGHDR and SFDVKD. The CDR3 DNA reads as TGTGCCACCAGTGATTATTCAGGGGGCTACACCTTC. Its protein product is CATSDYSGGYTF.

This clone came up a few times. V and J are TRBV13 and TRBJ1-2; TRBD1 aligns across 7 bases. The germline gives CDR1 PRHDT, CDR2 FYEKMQ (reference sequence). V lost 5 bases and J lost 3; bases outside the gene matches: 9. The CDR3 has 15 residues. CDR3 bases: TGTGCCAGCAGCCGCCGGGTGGACAGGTACTATGGCTACACCTTC. Translation gives CASSRRVDRYYGYTF.

J is TRBJ2-1 and V is TRBV24-1; no firm D call. V shed 4 bases and J shed 8 bases, with 11 bases lying between them. Germline-derived CDR1 and CDR2 are KGHDR and SFDVKD. This CDR3 is built from 13 residues. The CDR3 DNA sequence: TGTGCCACCAGTGACCAACAGCCAGATGAGCAGTTCTTC. Translating gives CATSDQQPDEQFF.

V usage is TRBV30 and J usage is TRBJ2-7; D may be TRBD1 (5 bases). With 0 bases removed from V and 3 bases from J, the gap between germline ends came to 18 bases. The CDR3 covers 16 residues. Germline loops: CDR1 GTSNPN, CDR2 SVGIG (reference sequence). The CDR3 bases are TGTGCCTGGAGTGTTAAGGGGTTAAACGTTAACTACGAGCAGTACGTC. This sequence encodes CAWSVKGLNVNYEQYV.

This chain joins TRBV3-1 (or the pseudogene TRBV3-2) and TRBJ2-5; D might be TRBD1 (6 bases). Trimming took off 2 bases at V and 5 bases at J, with 12 bases between the two ends. Germline V gene lookup returns CDR1 LGHDT and CDR2 YNNKEL (reference sequence). The CDR3 covers 14 residues. In DNA form, the CDR3 reads TGTGCCAGCAGCCAATCCCAAGGGGGTGAGACCCAGTACTTC. Translating gives CASSQSQGGETQYF.

V usage is TRBV6-5 and J usage is TRBJ2-2; D uncertain. The V end was cut by 6 bases, the J end by 6 bases, with 11 bases between. Germline V gives CDR1 MNHEY, CDR2 SVGAGI. CDR3 length: 13 amino acids. The CDR3 sequence is CASRDSWSGELFF. The CDR3, as DNA: TGTGCCAGCAGAGACTCTTGGTCCGGGGAGCTGTTTTTT.

This sequence joins TRBV7-3 and TRBJ2-2, with 9 bases identical to TRBD1. Trimming cost V 5 bases and J 6 bases; bases outside gene matches: 7. CDR1 and CDR2 from the germline V gene are SGHTA and FQGTGA. The CDR3 extends over 15 amino acids. CDR3 sequence reads: CASSPPGTGSGELFF. For the CDR3, the DNA is TGTGCCAGCAGCCCTCCCGGGACAGGGTCCGGGGAGCTGTTTTTT.

The gene calls are TRBV19 and TRBJ2-6; 7 bases agree with TRBD1. Germline CDR1 LNHDA, CDR2 SQIVND (reference sequence). This CDR3 region has 18 residues. J was trimmed by 0 bases and V by 6 bases; bases with no gene match: 11. Here the CDR3 DNA reads TGTGCCAGTAGAGACATAACAGGGGCCTCCTCTGGGGCCAACGTCCTGACTTTC. It is translated as CASRDITGASSGANVLTF.

The gene calls are TRBV11-2 and TRBJ1-1, with 10 bases aligning to TRBD1. Germline values: CDR1 SGHAT, CDR2 FQNNGV. V was pared by 5 bases and J by 6 bases, with 12 bases of the junction left unmatched. The CDR3 totals 16 residues. The CDR3 DNA follows: TGTGCCAGCAGCCCCGGGACAGGGGACATGAAGCCTGAAGCTTTCTTT. Amino acids: CASSPGTGDMKPEAFF.

The genes are TRBV21-1 and TRBJ1-1. TRBV21-1 is given as a pseudogene. The CDR3 is 15 amino acids. The DNA of the CDR3 is TGTGCCAGCAGCACGATGGAGGGTAGGCACACTGAAGCTTTCTTT. Residues: CASSTMEGRHTEAFF.

The J gene is TRBJ1-5, the V gene TRBV19; 8 bases are a match to TRBD1. V lost 1 base to trimming and J lost 6 bases; unmatched junction nucleotides: 5. The V gene's germline CDR1 is LNHDA and CDR2 SQIVND (reference sequence). The CDR3 consists of 15 residues. CDR3 protein: CASSIGRGPTQPQHF. CDR3 in DNA: TGTGCCAGTAGTATAGGCAGGGGGCCGACTCAGCCCCAGCATTTT.

This sequence joins TRBV2 and TRBJ1-5, with D uncertain. This CDR3 comprises 13 residues. V was shortened by 6 bases and J by 4 bases, with 10 bases between the two germline ends. The germline gives CDR1 SNHLY, CDR2 FYNNEI. CDR3 residues: CASSGIRNQPQHF. The CDR3 DNA reads TGTGCCAGCAGCGGGATACGAAATCAGCCCCAGCATTTT.

The rearrangement links TRBV6-1 to TRBJ2-3; no clear D gene. CDR1 MNHNS and CDR2 SASEGT come from the germline V gene. The CDR3 length is 14 residues. Deletions cut 0 bases from V and 1 base from J, with 5 bases between. CDR3 sequence: CASSEAARTDTQYF. The CDR3 DNA reads TGTGCCAGCAGTGAAGCGGCCCGCACAGATACGCAGTATTTT.

This clone was counted once. The chain recombines TRBV10-3 with TRBJ2-7; 7 bases line up with TRBD2. The germline V gene encodes CDR1 ENHRY and CDR2 SYGVKD. V lost 10 bases to trimming and J lost 4 bases; unmatched junction nucleotides: 7. The length of the CDR3 is 12 residues. The chain's CDR3 is CASSPSGYEQYV. The CDR3 region has the DNA TGTGCCAGCTCCCCTAGCGGTTACGAGCAGTACGTC.

The V gene is TRBV3-1 (or the pseudogene TRBV3-2), the J gene TRBJ1-2, with TRBD1 matching 12 bases. Germline V gives CDR1 LGHDT, CDR2 YNNKEL (reference sequence). Trimming removed 3 bases from V and 8 bases from J; junction bases left unmatched: 13. This CDR3 region has 17 residues. The CDR3 spells CASSHLNVGQGAGGYTF. For the CDR3, the DNA is TGTGCCAGCAGCCACCTAAACGTGGGACAGGGGGCGGGAGGCTACACCTTC.

V is TRBV5-1 and J is TRBJ2-5, with 10 nucleotides matching TRBD1. The CDR3 is made up of 15 amino acids. Germline V lookup: CDR1 SGHRS, CDR2 YFSETQ. Germline trimming cut 4 bases from V and 1 base from J; bases unmatched to any gene: 4. CDR3 DNA: TGCGCCAGCAGCCCGGGGGACAGGGGCCAAGAGACCCAGTACTTC. As protein: CASSPGDRGQETQYF.

The CDR3: CAIRQGGKETQYF. In nucleotides, the CDR3 is TGTGCCATCCGACAGGGGGGAAAGGAGACCCAGTACTTC. The chain recombines TRBV10-3 with TRBJ2-5; 9 bases are a match to TRBD1. CDR1 is ENHRY and CDR2 is SYGVKD in the germline V gene. The CDR3 covers 13 residues. After removal of 8 bases from V and 5 bases from J, the junction contained 6 bases not matched to a gene.

The gene calls are TRBV18 and TRBJ2-6; D call uncertain. The germline V gene encodes CDR1 KGHSH and CDR2 LQKENI. This CDR3 has 19 amino acids. The ends were cut back, 3 bases at V and 4 bases at J, with 22 bases in the middle. CDR3: CASSPTLGDTVTGANVLTF. In DNA form, the CDR3 reads TGTGCCAGCTCACCCACACTCGGAGATACCGTCACCGGGGCCAACGTCCTGACTTTC.

The J gene is TRBJ1-1, the V gene TRBV5-1, with TRBD1 matching 8 bases. Germline CDR1 reads SGHRS; CDR2 reads YFSETQ. V trimming: 4 bases; J trimming: 4 bases; junction bases outside the gene matches: 15. CDR3 size: 17 residues. As DNA, the CDR3 is TGCGCCAGCAGCCGCGTAGAGACAGGGGTGGGGACCACTGAAGCTTTCTTT. It encodes CASSRVETGVGTTEAFF.

The chain employs TRBV5-1 and TRBJ2-5; weak D call: TRBD1 (5 bases). CDR3 length: 15 amino acids. Germline-derived CDR1 and CDR2 are SGHRS and YFSETQ. The V end lost 0 bases, the J end lost 5 bases, and 14 bases lay between the germline ends. Here the CDR3 reads CASSLEGARVETQYF. CDR3 sequence (DNA): TGCGCCAGCAGCTTGGAAGGGGCGCGAGTGGAGACCCAGTACTTC.

The chain employs TRBV2 and TRBJ2-7, with D possibly matching TRBD2 (6 bases). Trimming cost V 3 bases and J 2 bases, with 8 bases left between them. From germline, CDR1 is SNHLY and CDR2 FYNNEI. The CDR3 contains 13 residues. In DNA form, the CDR3 reads TGTGCCAGCAGTGAGGAGGGGACCTACGAGCAGTACGTC. Its protein product is CASSEEGTYEQYV.

The chain couples TRBV5-1 to TRBJ1-4; D call uncertain. V was pared by 4 bases and J by 3 bases, with 13 bases between. Per germline, CDR1 SGHRS and CDR2 YFSETQ. The CDR3 is 15 residues long. In DNA form, the CDR3 reads TGCGCCAGCAGCCCCCTCTCGGCGGCTAATGAAAAACTGTTTTTT. Amino acids: CASSPLSAANEKLFF.

The chain has TRBV23-1 and TRBJ2-1; tentative D call: TRBD1 (5 bases). TRBV23-1 is an ORF, and what it does is uncertain. The CDR3 runs to 19 residues. V lost 0 bases and J lost 1, with 19 bases in between. CDR3 nucleotide sequence: TGCGCCAGCAGTCAATCCTGGACAACCGCAACGGAGTCCTACAATGAGCAGTTCTTC. It is translated as CASSQSWTTATESYNEQFF.

The chain combines TRBV12-5 with TRBJ1-2; D perhaps matches TRBD1 (5 bases). V gave up 1 base and J gave up 4 bases, with 10 bases separating them. Germline CDR1 LGHNT, CDR2 FRNRAP. The CDR3 totals 14 residues. CDR3 region: CASGLEGVGYGYTF. The CDR3 region has the DNA TGTGCTAGTGGTTTGGAAGGGGTCGGCTATGGCTACACCTTC.

CDR3 nucleotide sequence: TGTGCCAGCTGCCTTCAGACAGCCCTGAACACTGAAGCTTTCTTT. Its translation: CASCLQTALNTEAFF. The J gene is TRBJ1-1, the V gene TRBV18; tentatively, D is TRBD1 (5 bases). This CDR3 is 15 amino acids long. The germline V gene has CDR1 KGHSH and CDR2 LQKENI. Trimming took off 7 bases at V and 0 bases at J, with 15 bases between the two ends.

This clone was found once. The chain employs TRBV18 and TRBJ2-7, with TRBD1 matching over 9 bases. The CDR3 runs 13 residues. J lost 5 bases, V lost 3 bases, and 2 bases had no gene match. Germline CDR1 KGHSH, CDR2 LQKENI. The CDR3 loop reads CASSPRTGDEQYV. Written as DNA, the CDR3 is TGTGCCAGCTCACCTCGGACAGGGGACGAGCAGTACGTC.

The chain combines TRBV11-1 with TRBJ2-3, with TRBD1 identical over 11 bases. Germline V lookup: CDR1 SGHAT, CDR2 FQDESV (reference sequence). This CDR3 is 16 amino acids long. Germline trimming cut 4 bases from V and 1 base from J; bases unmatched to any gene: 4. The CDR3 sequence is CASSSRTGGGTDTQYF. CDR3 DNA sequence: TGTGCCAGCAGCTCCCGGACAGGGGGCGGCACAGATACGCAGTATTTT.